In this sample, the clone carrying this TCR beta chain turned up a few times. A clone one base away is much larger, so this may be a read error. These data come from a study of T cells in Graves' hyperthyroidism and ophthalmopathy. Study in general: Peripheral blood was drawn at first diagnosis, prior to all treatment.

From RNA transcripts, TCR beta CDR3 regions were amplified. The primer set for the first-round RT-PCR of the TCR CDR3 was HTBI. TCRdb processed the multiplex PCR reads anew with MiXCR; each CDR3 protein has one entry. The sample contains 93,000 or so distinct CDR3 sequences, 47% of which appear only once. Germline V gives CDR1 DFQATT, CDR2 SNEGSKA (reference sequence). CDR3 length: 14 residues. V lost 6 bases, J lost 8 bases, and 11 bases stayed unmatched. The sample was blood. This chain connects TRBV20-1 to TRBJ2-1; TRBD2 matches 9 bases. The clonotype was recovered from a man aged 35-49 years with Graves' hyperthyroidism. CDR3 in amino acids: CSARLSGRYDEQFF. In DNA form, the CDR3 reads TGCAGTGCCAGACTCAGCGGGAGGTACGATGAGCAGTTCTTC.